One and the same sample provided the 26 T cell receptor beta chains below, sequenced in a study of cytomegalovirus exposure and HLA in healthy donors. Vbeta (60) and Jbeta (13) primers were used in the PCR. TCRdb keeps only in-frame clones here, not all; method: immunoSEQ multiplex PCR. The sample lists 70,000 or so clones, roughly 66% seen once, with 3% to 3.5% in the top ten. The sample was PBMCs. The origin of the receptors is a woman aged 50 to 65 in good health and CMV-seronegative.

This clone was counted a few times. The rearrangement uses TRBV5-5 and TRBJ2-7; maybe TRBD1 (6 bases). CDR1 and CDR2 from the germline V gene are SGHKS and YYEKEE (reference sequence). The CDR3 contains 14 residues. The V gene lost 4 bases and the J gene lost 2 bases, with 13 bases spanning the gap. CDR3 sequence reads: CASSRRTETYEQYF. The CDR3 DNA follows: TGTGCCAGCAGCCGACGGACAGAGACCTACGAGCAGTACTTC.

This clone was detected only a few times. The chain employs TRBV23-1 and TRBJ2-3, with a tentative D call TRBD1 (6 bases). TRBV23-1 counts as an open reading frame of uncertain function. The CDR3 sequence is 14 residues long. V gave up 8 bases and J gave up 1 base, with 13 bases separating them. CDR3 protein: CASGGRARTDTQYF. CDR3 sequence (DNA): TGCGCCAGCGGGGGCAGAGCCCGCACAGATACGCAGTATTTT.

Turning to this clone: Sequence at one end of the junction differs from germline and may be a read error. Here the CDR3 reads CVSSPPLTSAITYEQYF. The CDR3 region has the DNA TGTGTCAGCAGTCCCCCCTTGACTAGCGCGATAACCTACGAGCAGTACTTC. The genes are TRBV7-9 and TRBJ2-7, with 8 bases identical to TRBD2. The CDR3 extends over 17 amino acids. The germline V gene encodes CDR1 SEHNR and CDR2 FQNEAQ (reference sequence).

The V call is TRBV18, the J call TRBJ1-1; D is ambiguous. The V end was cut by 6 bases, the J end by 0 bases, with 17 bases between. The CDR3 is 16 amino acids. CDR1 and CDR2 (germline): KGHSH, LQKENI. CDR3 residues: CASSFSQADMNTEAFF. The CDR3 nucleotides are TGTGCCAGCTCCTTCTCCCAGGCAGACATGAACACTGAAGCTTTCTTT. Looking up the rest from reference TRBV18 and TRBJ1-1 gives the full variable domain: NAGVMQNPRHLVRRRGQEARLRCSPMKGHSHVYWYRQLPEEGLKFMVYLQKENIIDESGMPKERFSAEFPKEGPSILRIQQVVRGDSAAYFCASSFSQADMNTEAFFGQGTRLTVV.

V and J are TRBV29-1 and TRBJ1-2; 7 nucleotides line up with TRBD1. Trimming cost V 5 bases and J 7 bases; bases outside gene matches: 7. Germline CDR1 and CDR2: SQVTM and ANQGSEA. The CDR3 spans 12 residues. The CDR3 DNA is TGCAGCGTTCGACAGGGTTTAGGTGGCTACACCTTC. Its protein is CSVRQGLGGYTF. Full variable domain (outside the CDR3, taken from reference TRBV29-1 and TRBJ1-2): SAVISQKPSRDICQRGTSLTIQCQVDSQVTMMFWYRQQPGQSLTLIATANQGSEATYESGFVIDKFPISRPNLTFSTLTVSNMSPEDSSIYLCSVRQGLGGYTFGSGTRLTVV.

About this clone: One junction end does not reproduce the germline sequence, and a read error may be involved. Here the CDR3 DNA reads TGCACCAGCGAAGACCCGGGTATCACCGGGGAGCTGTTTTTT. It codes for CTSEDPGITGELFF. The V gene is TRBV5-1, the J gene TRBJ2-2; unclear D gene. The CDR3 loop spans 14 amino acids. Germline V CDR1 and CDR2: SGHRS, YFSETQ.

About this clone itself: The junction shows a germline mismatch at one end, possibly a read error. The chain employs TRBV7-8 and TRBJ1-1; D not certain. Germline values: CDR1 SGHVS, CDR2 FQNEAQ. The CDR3 is 14 amino acids. CDR3 protein: CASMVIRRGTEAFF. Here the CDR3 DNA reads TGTGCAAGCATGGTGATTAGGCGAGGAACTGAAGCTTTCTTT.

The chain carries TRBV5-1 and TRBJ1-2, with TRBD1 identical over 10 bases. In germline, CDR1 is SGHRS, CDR2 YFSETQ. The J segment lost 8 bases and the V segment lost 4 bases, leaving 11 bases of the junction unmatched. The CDR3 length is 15 residues. The CDR3 is CASSLPGTGVDGYTF. The DNA of the CDR3 is TGCGCCAGCAGCCTGCCAGGGACAGGGGTAGACGGCTACACCTTC.

J is TRBJ1-5 and V is TRBV12-2; TRBD1 is the table's D call and was not checked against the DNA. TRBV12-2 is labeled a pseudogene. The CDR3 covers 15 residues. The CDR3 spells CASRLDDRGDQPQHF. CDR3 coding DNA: TGTGCAAGTCGCTTAGACGACAGGGGAGATCAGCCCCAGCATTTT.

The table lists this clone with a few counts. The chain employs TRBV29-1 and TRBJ2-5, with 9 positions matching TRBD2. The CDR3 has 15 amino acids. Trimming at V came to 6 bases and at J to 1 base, leaving 9 bases not matched to a gene. Germline assignment: CDR1 SQVTM and CDR2 ANQGSEA. The DNA of the CDR3 is TGCAGCGTCGGGTGGGGACTAGCACGCCAAGAGACCCAGTACTTC. Its protein product is CSVGWGLARQETQYF.

Comments on this clone: Sequence at one end of the junction differs from germline and may be a read error. The chain's CDR3 is CASSFYSHNEQFF. The CDR3 DNA sequence: TGCGCCAGCAGCTTTTACTCCCACAATGAGCAGTTCTTC. The chain combines TRBV5-1 with TRBJ2-1; D gene ambiguous. Germline CDR1 SGHRS, CDR2 YFSETQ. This CDR3 has 13 amino acids. Full variable domain (remainder filled in from reference TRBV5-1 and TRBJ2-1): KAGVTQTPRYLIKTRGQQVTLSCSPISGHRSVSWYQQTPGQGLQFLFEYFSETQRNKGNFPGRFSGRQFSNSRSEMNVSTLELGDSALYLCASSFYSHNEQFFGPGTRLTVL.

This clone was counted a single time. This rearrangement joins TRBV6-5 to TRBJ2-7; weak D call: TRBD2 (6 bases). Trimming left V 0 bases short and J 5 bases short, with 14 bases between. This CDR3 is built from 15 residues. Germline V gene sequence: CDR1 MNHEY, CDR2 SVGAGI. The CDR3 nucleotides are TGTGCCAGCAGTTACTCCCAGCGGGCCGGGAACGAGCAGTACTTC. This gives the protein CASSYSQRAGNEQYF.

The chain employs TRBV28 and TRBJ1-1; TRBD1 aligns across 11 bases. Germline loops: CDR1 MDHEN, CDR2 SYDVKM. The CDR3 runs 16 residues. With V trimmed by 5 bases and J by 3 bases, 8 bases remained unmatched. The CDR3 DNA is TGTGCCAGCAGTGCAAGCCGGGACAGGGGGGACACTGAAGCTTTCTTT. Translation: CASSASRDRGDTEAFF.

In nucleotides, the CDR3 is TGTGCCAGCTCACCCGGGGACACCGGGACTGAAGCTTTCTTT. This gives the protein CASSPGDTGTEAFF. The chain carries TRBV18 and TRBJ1-1; TRBD1 might be the D (6 bases). V lost 3 bases and J lost 5, with 13 bases in between. Germline V CDR1 and CDR2: KGHSH, LQKENI. The CDR3 covers 14 residues.

This chain joins TRBV21-1 and TRBJ1-5; the table's D call, TRBD1, was not checked against the DNA. TRBV21-1 is marked as a pseudogene. The CDR3 is 14 amino acids. In DNA, the CDR3 is TGTGCCAGCAGCAAAGAGACTTTCGGGGACAGCCAGCATTTT. Its translation is CASSKETFGDSQHF.

This chain connects TRBV29-1 to TRBJ1-2, with TRBD1 matching over 7 bases. V lost 0 bases, J lost 2 bases, and 3 bases stayed unmatched. Germline values: CDR1 SQVTM, CDR2 ANQGSEA. The CDR3 sequence is 14 residues long. CDR3 loop: CSVEDPGQNYGYTF. CDR3 bases: TGCAGCGTTGAAGATCCGGGACAGAACTATGGCTACACCTTC.

Comment on this clone: Distinct nucleotide sequences in the sample also encode this CDR3. The chain uses TRBV6-5 and TRBJ1-2; the D gene is possibly TRBD1 (5 bases). The ends were cut back, 0 bases at V and 5 bases at J, with 7 bases in the middle. This CDR3 spans 13 amino acids. Germline V gene sequence: CDR1 MNHEY, CDR2 SVGAGI. Here the CDR3 DNA reads TGTGCCAGCAGTTACTCCGGGGGGTATGGCTACACCTTC. Protein: CASSYSGGYGYTF.

The chain couples TRBV7-2 to TRBJ1-1; 8 bases are a match to TRBD1. V gave up 5 bases and J gave up 3 bases; unmatched junction bases: 5. Germline V gene data show CDR1 as SGHTA and CDR2 as FQGNSA. The CDR3 sequence is 14 residues long. The CDR3: CASSATGGDTEAFF. In DNA form, the CDR3 reads TGTGCCAGCAGCGCTACAGGGGGGGACACTGAAGCTTTCTTT. Filled out from reference TRBV7-2 and TRBJ1-1, the complete variable domain reads GAGVSQSPSNKVTEKGKDVELRCDPISGHTALYWYRQSLGQGLEFLIYFQGNSAPDKSGLPSDRFSAERTGGSVSTLTIQRTQQEDSAVYLCASSATGGDTEAFFGQGTRLTVV.

The chain combines TRBV11-2 with TRBJ1-3; maybe TRBD1 (5 bases). The CDR3 consists of 14 residues. V shed 5 bases and J shed 4 bases, with 12 bases lying between them. CDR1 SGHAT and CDR2 FQNNGV come from the germline V gene. The CDR3 DNA follows: TGTGCCAGCAGCCCCGGGGGAGGAGGAAACACCATATATTTT. Amino acids: CASSPGGGGNTIYF.

V and J are TRBV6-5 and TRBJ1-2, with 11 bases aligning to TRBD1. V trimming: 5 bases; J trimming: 7 bases; junction bases outside the gene matches: 3. Germline values: CDR1 MNHEY, CDR2 SVGAGI. CDR3 size: 13 residues. CDR3 nucleotide sequence: TGTGCCAGCAGTGATGGGACAGGGGGTGGCTACACCTTC. This encodes CASSDGTGGGYTF.

The J gene is TRBJ2-3, the V gene TRBV29-1, with no clear D. The CDR3 is 14 amino acids. The V gene lost 5 bases and the J gene lost 0 bases, with 12 bases spanning the gap. Germline V CDR1 and CDR2: SQVTM, ANQGSEA. In DNA, the CDR3 is TGCAGCGTTTCTGCAGTCGCTAGCACAGATACGCAGTATTTT. It yields the protein CSVSAVASTDTQYF.

The chain joins TRBV5-1 to TRBJ1-2; no reliable D call. This CDR3 region has 13 residues. Germline CDR1 is SGHRS and CDR2 is YFSETQ. Trimming removed 0 bases from V and 4 bases from J, with 7 bases in between. The CDR3 protein is CASSLDGIYGYTF. Written as DNA, the CDR3 is TGCGCCAGCAGCTTGGACGGGATCTATGGCTACACCTTC.

This clone was seen more than once but under ten times. The chain joins TRBV7-2 to TRBJ1-5; 7 bases fit TRBD1. CDR1 and CDR2 from the germline V gene are SGHTA and FQGNSA. This CDR3 comprises 13 residues. The V segment lost 3 bases and the J segment 7 bases; nucleotides outside the gene matches: 3. CDR3 nucleotides: TGTGCCAGCAGCTTGAACAGGGGCCAGCCCCAGCATTTT. This translates into CASSLNRGQPQHF.

This clone was seen a single time. The J gene is TRBJ2-2, the V gene TRBV18; 12 bases are shared with TRBD2. The germline CDR1 and CDR2 sequences are KGHSH and LQKENI. The CDR3 length is 16 residues. V gave up 3 bases and J gave up 4 bases; unmatched junction bases: 3. This CDR3 reads CASSPRLAGATGELFF. The CDR3 bases are TGTGCCAGCTCACCTCGACTAGCGGGGGCCACCGGGGAGCTGTTTTTT.

The chain couples TRBV5-1 to TRBJ2-1, with 12 bases lining up with TRBD2. The CDR3 is 14 residues long. Germline V gene sequence: CDR1 SGHRS, CDR2 YFSETQ. The V segment lost 6 bases and the J segment 9 bases; nucleotides outside the gene matches: 7. DNA of the CDR3: TGCGCCAGCATCCTAGCGGGAGGGCCAGGTGAGCAGTTCTTC. Translated: CASILAGGPGEQFF.

This clone was seen repeatedly, ten times or more. V gene TRBV7-6 combines with J gene TRBJ2-7, with TRBD1 matching 9 bases. The V segment lost 5 bases and the J segment 4 bases; nucleotides outside the gene matches: 3. The CDR3 runs 13 residues. In germline, CDR1 is SGHVS, CDR2 FNYEAQ. CDR3 sequence (DNA): TGTGCCAGCAGCCCGGACAGGGGATACGAGCAGTACTTC. Translation gives CASSPDRGYEQYF. The full variable domain, with the rest looked up from reference TRBV7-6 and TRBJ2-7, is GAGVSQSPRYKVTKRGQDVALRCDPISGHVSLYWYRQALGQGPEFLTYFNYEAQQDKSGLPNDRFSAERPEGSISTLTIQRTEQRDSAMYRCASSPDRGYEQYFGPGTRLTVT.